The clone carrying this T cell receptor (beta chain) was observed a handful of times. Antigen unknown. V was trimmed by 11 bases and J by 0 bases, leaving 11 bases between them. CDR1 is MNHEY, CDR2 SVGAGI, per germline. This CDR3 comprises 13 residues. This sample is drawn from a study of blood T cells in healthy people across ages. Broader study findings: With age, beta diversity per million T cells declined roughly linearly, significantly by 40. The unknown donor CMV status may have confounded expanded clonotype changes. Naive and antigen-experienced cells were not separated, limiting conclusive comparison.

The use of a sample-barcoded 5' primer and a J-beta primer mix characterized a second PCR of roughly 6 to 11 cycles. TCRdb re-derived calls from the 5' RACE reads in MiXCR, one entry per CDR3 protein. The sample shows some 1.7 million distinct CDR3 sequences, approximately 28% of them seen only once. It was roughly 10 milliliters of peripheral blood that were drawn from each donor. The TCR comes from a woman aged 25 to 45 in good health. What was sequenced was blood. The chain uses TRBV6-5 and TRBJ1-5; D is unclear. The DNA for the CDR3 is TGTGCCGCTGGGGTCGGTAGCAATCAGCCCCAGCATTTT. It codes for CAAGVGSNQPQHF.